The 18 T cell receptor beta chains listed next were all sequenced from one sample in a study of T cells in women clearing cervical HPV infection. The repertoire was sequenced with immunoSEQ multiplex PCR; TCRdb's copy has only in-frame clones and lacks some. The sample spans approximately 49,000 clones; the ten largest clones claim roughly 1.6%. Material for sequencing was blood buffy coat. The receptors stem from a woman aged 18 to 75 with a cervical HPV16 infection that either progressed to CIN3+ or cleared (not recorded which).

The part of the CDR3 DNA that was read is TGTGCCAGCAGCTTCAGGACTAGCGCAGATACG. It specifies CASSFRTSADT. The entire CDR3 reads CASSFRTSADTQYF. This chain connects TRBV5-5 to TRBJ2-3, with TRBD2 matching 9 bases. The sequence runs out 3 residues before the end of the CDR3; the remainder is reconstructed from the germline J gene. After removal of 2 bases from V and 4 bases from J, the junction contained 2 bases not matched to a gene. This CDR3 comprises 14 residues. Germline V lookup: CDR1 SGHKS, CDR2 YYEKEE (reference sequence).

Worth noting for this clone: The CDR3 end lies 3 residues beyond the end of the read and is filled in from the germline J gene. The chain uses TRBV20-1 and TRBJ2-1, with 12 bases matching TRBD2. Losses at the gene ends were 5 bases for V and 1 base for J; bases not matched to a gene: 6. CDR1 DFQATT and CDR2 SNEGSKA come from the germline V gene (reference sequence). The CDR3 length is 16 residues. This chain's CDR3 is CSAQTSGGPSYNEQFF. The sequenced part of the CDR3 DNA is TGCAGTGCTCAAACTAGCGGGGGGCCTTCCTACAATGAG.

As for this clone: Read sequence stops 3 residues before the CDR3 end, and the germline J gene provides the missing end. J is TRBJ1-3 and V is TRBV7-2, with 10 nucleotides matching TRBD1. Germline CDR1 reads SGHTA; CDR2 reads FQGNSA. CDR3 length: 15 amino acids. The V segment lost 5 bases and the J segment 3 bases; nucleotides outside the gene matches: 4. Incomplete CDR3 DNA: TGTGCCAGCAGCCCCCGGGACAGGGGTGGAAACACC. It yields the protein CASSPRDRGGNT. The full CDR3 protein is CASSPRDRGGNTIYF.

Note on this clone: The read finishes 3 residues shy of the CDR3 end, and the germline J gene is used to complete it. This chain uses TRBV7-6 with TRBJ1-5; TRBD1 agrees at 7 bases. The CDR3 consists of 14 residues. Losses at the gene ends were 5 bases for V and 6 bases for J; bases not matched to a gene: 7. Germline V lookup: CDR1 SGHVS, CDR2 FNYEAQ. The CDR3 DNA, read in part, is TGTGCCAGCAGCGCAGACAGGGATGGTCAGCCC. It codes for CASSADRDGQP. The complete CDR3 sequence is CASSADRDGQPQHF.

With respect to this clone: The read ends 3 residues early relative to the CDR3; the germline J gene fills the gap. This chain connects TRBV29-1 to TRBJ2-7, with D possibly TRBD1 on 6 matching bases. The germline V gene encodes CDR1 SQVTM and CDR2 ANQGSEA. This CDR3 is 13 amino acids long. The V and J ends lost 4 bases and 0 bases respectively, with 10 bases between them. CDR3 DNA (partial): TGCAGCGTTGTAGGACAGAGCTCCTACGAG. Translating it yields CSVVGQSSYE. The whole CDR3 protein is CSVVGQSSYEQYF.

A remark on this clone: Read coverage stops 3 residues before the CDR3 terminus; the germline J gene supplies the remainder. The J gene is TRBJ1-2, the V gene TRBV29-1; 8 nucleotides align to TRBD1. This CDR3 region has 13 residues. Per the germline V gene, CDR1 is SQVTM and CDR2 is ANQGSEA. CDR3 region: CSVEVRTGTGYTF. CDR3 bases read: TGCAGCGTTGAAGTGAGGACAGGGACCGGC.

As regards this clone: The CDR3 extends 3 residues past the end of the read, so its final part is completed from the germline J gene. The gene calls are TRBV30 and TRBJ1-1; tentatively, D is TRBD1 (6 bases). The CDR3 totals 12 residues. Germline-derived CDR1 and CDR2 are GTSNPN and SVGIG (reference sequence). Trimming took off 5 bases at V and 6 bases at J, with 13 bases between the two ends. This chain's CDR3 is CAWQGMAPEAFF. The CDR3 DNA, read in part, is TGTGCCTGGCAGGGGATGGCCCCTGAA.

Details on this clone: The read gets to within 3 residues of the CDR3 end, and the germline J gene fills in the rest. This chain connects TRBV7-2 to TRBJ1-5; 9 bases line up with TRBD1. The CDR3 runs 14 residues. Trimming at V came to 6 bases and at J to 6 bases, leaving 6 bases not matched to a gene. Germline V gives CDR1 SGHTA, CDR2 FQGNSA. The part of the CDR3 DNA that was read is TGTGCCAGCAGGATGGACAGGGGAGGTCAGCCC. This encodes CASRMDRGGQP. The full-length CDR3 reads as CASRMDRGGQPQHF.

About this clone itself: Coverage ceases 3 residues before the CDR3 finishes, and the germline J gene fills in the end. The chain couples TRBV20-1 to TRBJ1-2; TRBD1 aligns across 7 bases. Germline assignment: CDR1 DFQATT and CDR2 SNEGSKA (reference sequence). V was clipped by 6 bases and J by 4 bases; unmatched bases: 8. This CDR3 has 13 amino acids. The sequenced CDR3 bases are TGCAGTGCGCTTTCCGGGACAGCCTATGGC. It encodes CSALSGTAYG. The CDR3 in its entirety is CSALSGTAYGYTF.

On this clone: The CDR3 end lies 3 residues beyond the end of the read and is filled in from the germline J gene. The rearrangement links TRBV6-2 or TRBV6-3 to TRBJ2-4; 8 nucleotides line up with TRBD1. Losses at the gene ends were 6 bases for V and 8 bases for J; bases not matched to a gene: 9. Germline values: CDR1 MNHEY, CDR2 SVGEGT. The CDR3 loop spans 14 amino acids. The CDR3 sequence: CASSQSRGLDIQYF. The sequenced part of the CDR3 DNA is TGTGCCAGCAGCCAATCCAGGGGGCTGGACATT.

CDR3 in amino acids: CASSLDFNNEQFF. The CDR3 bases that were read are TGTGCCAGCAGCTTGGACTTCAACAATGAG. The rearrangement joins TRBV7-3 to TRBJ2-1; the D gene is possibly TRBD2 (5 bases). The read finishes 3 residues shy of the CDR3 end, and the germline J gene is used to complete it. Germline values: CDR1 SGHTA, CDR2 FQGTGA. The V and J ends lost 3 bases and 5 bases respectively, with 8 bases between them. The CDR3 totals 13 residues.

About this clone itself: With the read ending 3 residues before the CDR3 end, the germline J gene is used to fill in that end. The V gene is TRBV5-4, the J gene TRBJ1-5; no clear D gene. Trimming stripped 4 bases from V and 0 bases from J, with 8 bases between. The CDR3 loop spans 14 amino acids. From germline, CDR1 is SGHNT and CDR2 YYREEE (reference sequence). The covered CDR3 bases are TGTGCCAGCAGCCCAGGATATAGCAATCAGCCC. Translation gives CASSPGYSNQP. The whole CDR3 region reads CASSPGYSNQPQHF.

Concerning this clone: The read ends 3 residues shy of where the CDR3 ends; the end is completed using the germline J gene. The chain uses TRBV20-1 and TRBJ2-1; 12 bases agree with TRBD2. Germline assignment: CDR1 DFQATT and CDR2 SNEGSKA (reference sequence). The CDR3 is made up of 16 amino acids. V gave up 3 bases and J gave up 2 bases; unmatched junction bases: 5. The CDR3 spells CSASFLAGGAYNEQFF. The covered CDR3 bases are TGCAGTGCTAGCTTTCTAGCGGGAGGGGCCTACAATGAG.

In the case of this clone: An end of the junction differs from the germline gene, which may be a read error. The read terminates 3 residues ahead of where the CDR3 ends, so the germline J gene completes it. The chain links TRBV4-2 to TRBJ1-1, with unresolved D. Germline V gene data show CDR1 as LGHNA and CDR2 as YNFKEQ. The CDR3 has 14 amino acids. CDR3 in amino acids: CASSRAGGYTEAFF. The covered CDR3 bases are TGCGCCAGCAGCCGCGCGGGAGGGTACACTGAA.

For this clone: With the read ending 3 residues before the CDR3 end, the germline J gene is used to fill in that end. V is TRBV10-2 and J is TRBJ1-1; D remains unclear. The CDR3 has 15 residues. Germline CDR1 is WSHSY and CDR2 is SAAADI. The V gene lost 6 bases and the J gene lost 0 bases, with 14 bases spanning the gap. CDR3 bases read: TGCGCCAGCAGCCACCCGGCGGTGATGAACACTGAA. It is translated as CASSHPAVMNTE. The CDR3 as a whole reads CASSHPAVMNTEAFF.

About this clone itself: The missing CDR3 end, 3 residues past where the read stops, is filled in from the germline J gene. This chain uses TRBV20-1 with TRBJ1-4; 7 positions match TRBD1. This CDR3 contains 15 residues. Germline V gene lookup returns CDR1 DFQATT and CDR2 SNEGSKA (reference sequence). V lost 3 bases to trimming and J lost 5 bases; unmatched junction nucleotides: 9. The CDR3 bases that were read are TGCAGTGCTAGTTCCACGAGGGGGCGGAATGAAAAA. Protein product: CSASSTRGRNEK. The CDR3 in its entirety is CSASSTRGRNEKLFF.

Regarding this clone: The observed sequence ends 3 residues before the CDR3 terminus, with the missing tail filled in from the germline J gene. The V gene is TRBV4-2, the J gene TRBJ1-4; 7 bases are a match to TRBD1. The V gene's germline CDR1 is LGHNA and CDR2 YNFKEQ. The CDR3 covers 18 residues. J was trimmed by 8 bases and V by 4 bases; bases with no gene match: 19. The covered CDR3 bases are TGTGCCAGCAGCCCCCACTTGCAGGCCCCAGGGGGTGAGGAAAAA. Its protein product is CASSPHLQAPGGEEK. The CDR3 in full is CASSPHLQAPGGEEKLFF.

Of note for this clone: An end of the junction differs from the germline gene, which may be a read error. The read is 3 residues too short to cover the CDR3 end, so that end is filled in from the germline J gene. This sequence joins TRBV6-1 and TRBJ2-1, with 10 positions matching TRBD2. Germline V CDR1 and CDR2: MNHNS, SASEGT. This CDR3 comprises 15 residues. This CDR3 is CAGSERLAGRDEQFF. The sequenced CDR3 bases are TGTGCCGGCAGTGAAAGACTAGCGGGCAGGGATGAG.